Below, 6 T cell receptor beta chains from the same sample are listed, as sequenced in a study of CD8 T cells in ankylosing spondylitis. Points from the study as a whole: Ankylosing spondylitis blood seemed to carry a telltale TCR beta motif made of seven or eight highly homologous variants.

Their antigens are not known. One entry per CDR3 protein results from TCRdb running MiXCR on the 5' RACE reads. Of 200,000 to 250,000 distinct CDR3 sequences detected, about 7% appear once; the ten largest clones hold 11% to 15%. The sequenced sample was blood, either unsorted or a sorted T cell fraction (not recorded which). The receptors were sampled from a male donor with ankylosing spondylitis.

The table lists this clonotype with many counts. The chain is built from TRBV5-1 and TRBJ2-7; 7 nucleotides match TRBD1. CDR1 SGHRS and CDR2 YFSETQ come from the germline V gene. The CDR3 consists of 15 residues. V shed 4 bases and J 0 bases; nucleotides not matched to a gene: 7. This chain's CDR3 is CASSPARDSSYEQYF. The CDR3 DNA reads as TGCGCCAGCAGCCCCGCCCGGGACAGCTCCTACGAGCAGTACTTC.

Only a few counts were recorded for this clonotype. This CDR3 is CASTGGQGGYNEQFF. Written as DNA, the CDR3 is TGTGCCAGCACCGGGGGACAGGGGGGCTACAATGAGCAGTTCTTC. The V gene is TRBV28, the J gene TRBJ2-1; 11 bases line up with TRBD1. Germline trimming cut 7 bases from V and 3 bases from J; bases unmatched to any gene: 5. The CDR3 contains 15 residues. Per germline, CDR1 MDHEN and CDR2 SYDVKM.

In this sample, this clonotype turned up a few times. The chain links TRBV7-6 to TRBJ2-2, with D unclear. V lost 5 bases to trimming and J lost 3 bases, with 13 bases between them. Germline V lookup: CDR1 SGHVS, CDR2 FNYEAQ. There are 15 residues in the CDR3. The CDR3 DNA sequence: TGTGCCAGCAGCCTAGGGCAGGCCTACACCGGGGAGCTGTTTTTT. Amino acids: CASSLGQAYTGELFF.

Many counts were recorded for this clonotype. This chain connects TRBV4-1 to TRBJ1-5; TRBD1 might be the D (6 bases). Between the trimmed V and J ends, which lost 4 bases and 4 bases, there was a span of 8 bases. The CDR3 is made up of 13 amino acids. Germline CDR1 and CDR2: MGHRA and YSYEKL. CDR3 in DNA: TGCGCCAGCAGCCCGGGGACAAATCAGCCCCAGCATTTT. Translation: CASSPGTNQPQHF.

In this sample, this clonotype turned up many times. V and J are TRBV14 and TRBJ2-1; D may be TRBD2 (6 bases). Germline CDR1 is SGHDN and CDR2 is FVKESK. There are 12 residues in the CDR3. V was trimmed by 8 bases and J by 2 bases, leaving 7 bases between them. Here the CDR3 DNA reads TGTGCCAGCCGCGGGACCTACAATGAGCAGTTCTTC. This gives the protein CASRGTYNEQFF.

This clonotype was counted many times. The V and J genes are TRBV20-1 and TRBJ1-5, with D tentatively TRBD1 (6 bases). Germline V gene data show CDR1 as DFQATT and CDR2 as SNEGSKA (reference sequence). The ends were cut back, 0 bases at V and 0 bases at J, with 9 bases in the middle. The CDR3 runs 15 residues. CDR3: CSARDHRVSNQPQHF. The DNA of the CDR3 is TGCAGTGCTAGAGATCACAGGGTTAGCAATCAGCCCCAGCATTTT.